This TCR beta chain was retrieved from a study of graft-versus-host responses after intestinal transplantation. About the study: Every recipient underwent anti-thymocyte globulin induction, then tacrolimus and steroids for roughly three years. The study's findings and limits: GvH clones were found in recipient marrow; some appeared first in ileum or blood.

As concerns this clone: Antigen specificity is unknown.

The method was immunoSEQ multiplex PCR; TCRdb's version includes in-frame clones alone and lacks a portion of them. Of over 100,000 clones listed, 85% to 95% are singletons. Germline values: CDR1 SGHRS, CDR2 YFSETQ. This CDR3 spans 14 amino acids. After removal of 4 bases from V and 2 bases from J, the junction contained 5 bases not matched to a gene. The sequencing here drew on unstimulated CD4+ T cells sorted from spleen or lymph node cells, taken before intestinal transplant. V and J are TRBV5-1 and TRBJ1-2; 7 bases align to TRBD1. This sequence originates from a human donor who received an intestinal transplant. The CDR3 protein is CASSRGTENYGYTF. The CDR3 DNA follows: TGCGCCAGCAGCAGGGGGACAGAAAACTATGGCTACACCTTC.